The rows below give T cell receptor beta chains drawn from one sample of a study of Graves' ophthalmopathy and Graves' hyperthyroidism. In TCRdb, the multiplex PCR reads were re-called with MiXCR into one record per CDR3 protein. Of more than 1,000,000 distinct CDR3 sequences listed, 35% to 40% are singletons. Sample: peripheral blood or thyroid tissue (not recorded which). All receptors derive from an adult man with Graves' hyperthyroidism. Each CDR3 is given with its conserved first and last residue. D genes are given only for firm matches. Clone size is stated in some rows and not others, as once, few, many or a class when expanded.

clone_size: .
j_call: TRBJ2-5
v_call: TRBV7-6
cdr3_length: 14
d_call: .
cdr3_nt: TGTGCCAGCAGCTTAGAGCCGGAGGAAGAGACCCAGTACTTC
cdr3_aa: CASSLEPEEETQYF

clone_size: .
j_call: TRBJ1-4
v_call: TRBV6-6
cdr3_length: 13
d_call: .
cdr3_nt: TGTGCCAGCAGTTTGTTTCAAGGAGGGGCCAGTTTTTTT
cdr3_aa: CASSLFQGGASFF

clone_size: .
j_call: TRBJ2-7
v_call: TRBV7-9
cdr3_length: 14
d_call: TRBD2
cdr3_nt: TGTGCCAGCAGCTGGAGCGGGAGCAGGAACGAGCAGTACTTC
cdr3_aa: CASSWSGSRNEQYF

clone_size: few
j_call: TRBJ1-6
v_call: TRBV27
cdr3_length: 14
d_call: .
cdr3_nt: TGTGCCAGCAGTTCCCCCGACCGCTTTCAGACCCTCCACTTT
cdr3_aa: CASSSPDRFQTLHF

clone_size: many
j_call: TRBJ2-5
v_call: TRBV6-1
cdr3_length: 12
d_call: .
cdr3_nt: TGTGCCAGCTCGCCGGGGGCAGAGACCCAGTACTTC
cdr3_aa: CASSPGAETQYF

clone_size: few
j_call: TRBJ2-7
v_call: TRBV6-2/TRBV6-3
cdr3_length: 14
d_call: .
cdr3_nt: TGTGCCAGCAGTTACCAGGAGACAGCCTACGAGCAGTACTTC
cdr3_aa: CASSYQETAYEQYF

clone_size: .
j_call: TRBJ1-4
v_call: TRBV7-6
cdr3_length: 13
d_call: .
cdr3_nt: TGTGCCAGCAGTGAAAGTAACAATGAAAAACTGTTTTTT
cdr3_aa: CASSESNNEKLFF

clone_size: few
j_call: TRBJ2-7
v_call: TRBV6-6
cdr3_length: 13
d_call: .
cdr3_nt: TGTGCCAGCAGTTACTCTTCCTCATCTGAACAGTACTTC
cdr3_aa: CASSYSSSSEQYF

clone_size: .
j_call: TRBJ1-3
v_call: TRBV10-3
cdr3_length: 16
d_call: .
cdr3_nt: TGTGCCATCAGTGGGGCACAGGACCCCTCTGGAAACACCATATATTTT
cdr3_aa: CAISGAQDPSGNTIYF

clone_size: .
j_call: TRBJ1-2
v_call: TRBV7-2
cdr3_length: 13
d_call: .
cdr3_nt: .
cdr3_aa: CASSFAGGTAEAF

clone_size: few
j_call: TRBJ2-7
v_call: TRBV6-5
cdr3_length: 13
d_call: .
cdr3_nt: TGTGCCAGCAGAAGACAGATAAAATACGAGCAGTACTTC
cdr3_aa: CASRRQIKYEQYF

clone_size: few
j_call: TRBJ2-5
v_call: TRBV9
cdr3_length: 15
d_call: .
cdr3_nt: TGTGCCAGCAGCGTTATCGGGGGGCCCCAAGAGACCCAGTACTTC
cdr3_aa: CASSVIGGPQETQYF

clone_size: many
j_call: TRBJ2-7
v_call: TRBV10-3
cdr3_length: 14
d_call: TRBD1
cdr3_nt: TGTGCCATCAGTCCCCCCGGACAGGGCTACGAGCAGTACTTC
cdr3_aa: CAISPPGQGYEQYF

clone_size: many
j_call: TRBJ1-4
v_call: TRBV5-1
cdr3_length: 13
d_call: .
cdr3_nt: TGCGCCAGCAGCTCCAGGATTGGAGAAAAACTGTTTTTT
cdr3_aa: CASSSRIGEKLFF

clone_size: .
j_call: TRBJ1-4
v_call: TRBV7-9
cdr3_length: 13
d_call: TRBD1
cdr3_nt: TGTGCCAGCAGCACCTGGACAGGTGGAAAACTGTTTTTT
cdr3_aa: CASSTWTGGKLFF

clone_size: many
j_call: TRBJ1-6
v_call: TRBV12-3/TRBV12-4
cdr3_length: 16
d_call: TRBD1
cdr3_nt: TGTGCCAGCAGTTTATTGTTTGGACAGGGTAATTCACCCCTCCACTTT
cdr3_aa: CASSLLFGQGNSPLHF

clone_size: many
j_call: TRBJ2-7
v_call: TRBV6-5
cdr3_length: 12
d_call: .
cdr3_nt: TGTGCCAGCCGCGGTGGATACTACGAGCAGTACTTC
cdr3_aa: CASRGGYYEQYF

clone_size: .
j_call: TRBJ2-1
v_call: TRBV7-8
cdr3_length: 13
d_call: .
cdr3_nt: TGTGCCAGCAGCAGGGCAGGGTTCAATGAGCAGTTCTTC
cdr3_aa: CASSRAGFNEQFF